These T cell receptor beta chains were read from a single sample in a study of cytomegalovirus exposure and HLA in healthy donors. Generated by immunoSEQ multiplex PCR, the TCRdb table keeps only in-frame clones and is missing some. The profile shows approximately 150,000 clones, approximately 78% of them singletons. Sequenced: PBMCs. The receptors come from a young woman in good health and CMV-seropositive. Each CDR3 is given with its conserved first and last residue. Fields, in order: D gene, J gene, clone size, CDR3 length, V gene, CDR3 protein, CDR3 DNA. A D gene is named only where the DNA matches it firmly. The listing skips clone size in some rows; elsewhere it reads once, few, many or a size class.

>TRBD1|TRBJ2-7|-|15|TRBV23-1
CASSPLDREPYEQYF
TGCGCCAGCAGTCCCTTGGACAGGGAACCCTACGAGCAGTACTTC
>-|TRBJ1-4|-|14|TRBV4-1
CASSQELQNEKLFF
TGCGCCAGCAGCCAAGAGCTACAGAATGAAAAACTGTTTTTT
>-|TRBJ2-5|-|14|TRBV13
CASSLERLQETQYF
TGTGCCAGCAGCCTAGAGCGGCTCCAAGAGACCCAGTACTTC
>-|TRBJ2-1|-|15|TRBV15
CATSRRGMEYNEQFF
TGTGCCACCAGCCGGAGGGGCATGGAGTACAATGAGCAGTTCTTC
>TRBD1|TRBJ2-7|-|15|TRBV6-1
CASSERTGSSREQYF
TGTGCCAGCAGTGAAAGGACAGGGAGCTCGCGCGAGCAGTACTTC
>TRBD1|TRBJ1-2|-|14|TRBV6-5
CASRYRGRNYGYTF
TGTGCCAGCAGATACAGGGGTAGAAACTATGGCTACACCTTC
>TRBD1|TRBJ2-7|-|16|TRBV6-6
CASSYSRDRGTYEQYF
TGTGCCAGCAGTTACTCCCGGGACAGGGGAACGTACGAGCAGTACTTC
>-|TRBJ2-1|-|13|TRBV5-4
CASSLVENHEQFF
TGTGCCAGCAGCTTGGTTGAGAATCATGAGCAGTTCTTC
>-|TRBJ1-3|-|14|TRBV28
CASSNAGSGNTIYF
TGTGCCAGCAGTAATGCAGGCTCTGGAAACACCATATATTTT
>TRBD1|TRBJ2-7|-|15|TRBV7-2
CASSLDRGRSYEQYF
TGTGCCAGCAGCTTAGACAGGGGACGCTCCTACGAGCAGTACTTC
>-|TRBJ1-1|-|14|TRBV19
CASSISFLNTEAFF
TGTGCCAGTAGTATTTCATTCCTGAACACTGAAGCTTTCTTT
>TRBD1|TRBJ1-1|-|14|TRBV2
CASSRQGMNTEAFF
TGTGCCAGCAGCAGACAGGGAATGAACACTGAAGCTTTCTTT
>-|TRBJ1-1|few|13|TRBV27
CASSGYSGTEAFF
TGTGCCAGCAGTGGATATTCGGGCACTGAAGCTTTCTTT
>TRBD1|TRBJ2-7|few|13|TRBV29-1
CSASGQGNYEQYF
TGCAGCGCATCGGGACAGGGAAACTACGAGCAGTACTTC
>TRBD1|TRBJ2-2|-|17|TRBV11-3
CASSLGRDRGSAGELFF
TGTGCCAGCAGCCTGGGCCGGGACAGGGGTTCTGCCGGGGAGCTGTTTTTT
>-|TRBJ1-1|-|12|TRBV6-6
CASSAYRTEAFF
TGTGCCAGCAGTGCCTACAGGACTGAAGCTTTCTTT
>TRBD1|TRBJ1-2|once|15|TRBV27
CASSLGTAPNYGYTF
TGTGCCAGCAGTTTAGGGACAGCTCCTAACTATGGCTACACCTTC
>TRBD2|TRBJ2-7|-|15|TRBV4-2
CASSPRLAGSYEQYF
TGTGCCAGCAGCCCCCGACTAGCGGGCTCCTACGAGCAGTACTTC
>TRBD1|TRBJ2-7|-|15|TRBV27
CASRPRDRQTYEQYF
TGTGCCAGCAGACCCCGGGACAGGCAAACCTACGAGCAGTACTTC
>TRBD1|TRBJ1-4|-|17|TRBV25-1
CASSGRDRQTTNEKLFF
TGTGCCAGCAGTGGCCGGGACAGACAAACAACTAATGAAAAACTGTTTTTT
>TRBD1|TRBJ1-6|-|15|TRBV28
CASSGRTGFGSPLHF
TGTGCCAGCAGTGGAAGGACAGGGTTTGGTTCACCCCTCCACTTT
>-|TRBJ1-1|-|13|TRBV13
CASSLPGGTEAFF
TGTGCCAGCAGCTTACCAGGTGGGACTGAAGCTTTCTTT
>-|TRBJ2-5|-|13|TRBV6-1
CASSVRGQETQYF
TGTGCCAGCAGTGTCCGAGGGCAAGAGACCCAGTACTTC
>TRBD1|TRBJ1-1|-|13|TRBV15
CATSRRTGGRAFF
TGTGCCACCAGCAGACGGACAGGGGGACGAGCTTTCTTT